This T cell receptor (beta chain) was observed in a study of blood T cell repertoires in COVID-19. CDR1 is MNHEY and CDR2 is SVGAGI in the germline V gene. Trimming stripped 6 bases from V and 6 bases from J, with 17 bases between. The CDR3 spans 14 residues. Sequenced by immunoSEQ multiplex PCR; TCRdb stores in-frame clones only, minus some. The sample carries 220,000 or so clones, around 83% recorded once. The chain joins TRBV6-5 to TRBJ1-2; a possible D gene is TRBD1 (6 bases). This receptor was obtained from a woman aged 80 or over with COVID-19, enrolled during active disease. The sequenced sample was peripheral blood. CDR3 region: CASRTNTGRDGYTF. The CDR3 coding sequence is TGTGCCAGCAGGACAAATACAGGGAGGGATGGCTACACCTTC.